A selection of T cell receptor beta chains follows, all from one sample in a study of T cell repertoires in cytomegalovirus infection. TCRdb used MiXCR to reprocess the reads, holding one entry per CDR3 protein. The data contain about 740,000 distinct CDR3 sequences, 35% to 45% of them singletons. The specimen was PBMCs. Every receptor here comes from a human donor in good health (CMV status not recorded). Some clones in this sample may be carry-over from other donors' samples. Each CDR3 is given with its conserved first and last residue. D genes are given only for firm matches. Clone size appears in some rows only: once, few, many, or a class for an expanded clone.

CDR3aa: CATRQMNTEAFF; CDR3nt: TGTGCCACCAGACAGATGAACACTGAAGCTTTCTTT; abundance: NA; j_gene: TRBJ1-1; v_gene: TRBV19; d_gene: NA
CDR3aa: CASSFSAQGAAGANVLTF; CDR3nt: TGTGCCAGCAGCTTCTCGGCGCAGGGGGCTGCTGGGGCCAACGTCCTGACTTTC; abundance: NA; j_gene: TRBJ2-6; v_gene: TRBV7-8; d_gene: TRBD1
CDR3aa: CASRLPRQGTGYYTF; CDR3nt: TGTGCCAGCAGGCTCCCTAGACAGGGGACAGGCTACTACACCTTC; abundance: NA; j_gene: TRBJ1-2; v_gene: TRBV28; d_gene: TRBD1
CDR3aa: CASSYSGTGGFTYNSPLHF; CDR3nt: TGTGCCAGCAGTTATTCCGGGACAGGGGGTTTCACCTATAATTCACCCCTCCACTTT; abundance: few; j_gene: TRBJ1-6; v_gene: TRBV6-6; d_gene: TRBD1
CDR3aa: CASSLDGGNNEQFF; CDR3nt: TGTGCCAGCAGCTTAGACGGTGGAAACAATGAGCAGTTCTTC; abundance: NA; j_gene: TRBJ2-1; v_gene: TRBV7-9; d_gene: NA
CDR3aa: CASSYPRGGRDYNEQFF; CDR3nt: TGTGCCAGCAGTTACCCGAGGGGCGGCCGAGACTACAATGAGCAGTTCTTC; abundance: NA; j_gene: TRBJ2-1; v_gene: TRBV6-2/TRBV6-3; d_gene: NA
CDR3aa: CATATSGRARDEQFF; CDR3nt: TGTGCCACCGCAACTAGCGGGAGGGCCAGGGATGAGCAGTTCTTC; abundance: NA; j_gene: TRBJ2-1; v_gene: TRBV7-6; d_gene: TRBD2
CDR3aa: CATSGADSVDQPQHF; CDR3nt: TGTGCCACCAGTGGTGCAGACTCTGTTGATCAGCCCCAGCATTTT; abundance: few; j_gene: TRBJ1-5; v_gene: TRBV24-1; d_gene: NA
CDR3aa: CASNTIEGRQGSYEQYF; CDR3nt: TGTGCCAGCAACACTATAGAAGGGCGGCAAGGCTCCTACGAGCAGTACTTC; abundance: NA; j_gene: TRBJ2-7; v_gene: TRBV28; d_gene: NA
CDR3aa: CASSTSGEGNEQYF; CDR3nt: TGCGCCAGCAGCACAAGCGGGGAAGGAAACGAGCAGTACTTC; abundance: NA; j_gene: TRBJ2-7; v_gene: TRBV5-1; d_gene: TRBD2
CDR3aa: CASSYRGYGSPLHF; CDR3nt: TGTGCCAGCAGCTACAGGGGTTATGGGTCACCCCTCCACTTT; abundance: NA; j_gene: TRBJ1-6; v_gene: TRBV7-2; d_gene: TRBD1
CDR3aa: CASSALDTQYF; CDR3nt: TGTGCCAGCTCCGCTTTGGATACGCAGTATTTT; abundance: NA; j_gene: TRBJ2-3; v_gene: TRBV18; d_gene: NA
CDR3aa: CVSSLQGAGGYTF; CDR3nt: TGTGTCAGCAGCCTCCAGGGGGCAGGCGGCTACACCTTC; abundance: once; j_gene: TRBJ1-2; v_gene: TRBV12-3/TRBV12-4; d_gene: TRBD1
CDR3aa: CATSESSGRLTDTQYF; CDR3nt: TGTGCCACCAGTGAGTCTAGCGGGAGACTCACAGATACGCAGTATTTT; abundance: NA; j_gene: TRBJ2-3; v_gene: TRBV24-1; d_gene: TRBD2
CDR3aa: CASSLSRAETQYF; CDR3nt: TGTGCCAGCAGCTTGTCTAGAGCGGAGACCCAGTACTTC; abundance: few; j_gene: TRBJ2-5; v_gene: TRBV5-6; d_gene: NA
CDR3aa: CASSLVHDRYSNQPQHF; CDR3nt: TGTGCCAGCAGCTTAGTCCATGACAGATATAGCAATCAGCCCCAGCATTTT; abundance: NA; j_gene: TRBJ1-5; v_gene: TRBV7-9; d_gene: NA